Listed below are T cell receptor beta chains from one sample, sequenced in a study of human T cells and chemical hapten exposure. TCRdb reanalysed the RACE reads using MiXCR and keeps one entry per CDR3 protein. The sample yields about 190,000 distinct CDR3 sequences, more than 20% seen once. This specimen was whole blood, taken in connection with sensitization to the hapten diphenylcyclopropenone (DPC). All receptors come from a woman between 40 and 55 years old with alopecia areata. Some clones in this sample may be carry-over from other donors' samples. Both conserved end residues are part of each CDR3. Each record gives: clone size, V gene, J gene, D gene, CDR3 protein, CDR3 DNA. The D gene is left open where the match is weak. Only part of the rows carry a size: once, few, many, or a class if the clone is expanded.

-	TRBV15	TRBJ2-7	TRBD1	CATSRLPGQGFHEQYF	TGTGCCACCAGCAGACTTCCGGGACAGGGGTTTCACGAGCAGTACTTC
-	TRBV18	TRBJ2-7	-	CASSRNRGTETYEQYF	TGTGCCAGCTCGCGCAATAGAGGGACGGAGACCTACGAGCAGTACTTC
-	TRBV7-2	TRBJ2-1	TRBD2	CASSLASGVYNEQFF	TGTGCCAGCAGCCTAGCTAGCGGGGTCTACAATGAGCAGTTCTTC
-	TRBV20-1	TRBJ1-5	-	CSAVTGPNQPQHF	TGCAGTGCTGTTACAGGGCCCAATCAGCCCCAGCATTTT
many	TRBV5-1	TRBJ2-5	-	CASSAGARETQYF	TGCGCCAGCAGCGCAGGCGCTCGAGAGACCCAGTACTTC
few	TRBV20-1	TRBJ2-7	-	CSASPSSSSYEQYF	TGCAGTGCTAGCCCTTCATCCTCCTCCTACGAGCAGTACTTC
few	TRBV7-7	TRBJ2-7	-	CASSPQAGAAYEQYF	TGTGCTAGCAGCCCCCAGGCGGGGGCAGCCTACGAGCAGTACTTC
few	TRBV20-1	TRBJ2-5	-	CSARDGGGGQETQYF	TGCAGTGCTAGAGATGGGGGAGGCGGACAAGAGACCCAGTACTTC
few	TRBV3-1	TRBJ2-2	-	CASSQDWGNSGELFF	TGTGCCAGCAGCCAAGATTGGGGCAACTCCGGGGAGCTGTTTTTT
few	TRBV6-6	TRBJ1-3	-	CASSYPTQGIGTIYF	TGTGCCAGCAGTTACCCCACCCAGGGAATCGGCACCATATATTTT
few	TRBV20-1	TRBJ2-1	TRBD2	CSAAGLVSNEQFF	TGCAGTGCTGCGGGACTAGTAAGCAATGAGCAGTTCTTC
-	TRBV18	TRBJ2-1	TRBD2	CASSPAMPSGSSYNEQFF	TGTGCCAGCTCACCCGCGATGCCAAGCGGGAGCTCCTACAATGAGCAGTTCTTC
few	TRBV29-1	TRBJ2-5	-	CSVVQGGRRETQYF	TGCAGCGTCGTCCAGGGGGGGAGGCGAGAGACCCAGTACTTC
-	TRBV4-1	TRBJ1-6	TRBD1	CASSQDVGTGSSPLHF	TGCGCCAGCAGCCAAGATGTGGGGACAGGCTCTTCACCCCTCCACTTT
-	TRBV6-5	TRBJ1-4	-	CASSSTGEKLFF	TGTGCCAGCAGTTCGACTGGGGAAAAACTGTTTTTT
-	TRBV7-9	TRBJ2-5	-	CASSSLGNPQETQYF	TGTGCCAGCAGCTCGCTAGGAAACCCCCAAGAGACCCAGTACTTC
-	TRBV28	TRBJ1-2	-	CASLPPRPANYGYTF	TGTGCCAGTTTACCACCCCGACCGGCTAACTATGGCTACACCTTC
-	TRBV24-1	TRBJ2-5	-	CATSPQGQETQYF	TGTGCCACCAGTCCCCAGGGCCAAGAGACCCAGTACTTC
-	TRBV4-2	TRBJ1-4	-	CASSQVSRTEEKLFF	TGTGCCAGCAGCCAAGTATCACGGACTGAGGAAAAACTGTTTTTT
-	TRBV6-1	TRBJ2-7	-	CASSFVTGPPYEQYF	TGTGCCAGCAGCTTCGTGACAGGACCGCCCTACGAGCAGTACTTC
-	TRBV27	TRBJ1-1	-	CASVSRAKGRTEAFF	TGTGCCAGCGTTTCCCGCGCGAAGGGGAGAACTGAAGCTTTCTTT
-	TRBV6-1	TRBJ2-3	-	CASSEAPGRTDTQYF	TGTGCCAGCAGTGAAGCCCCCGGGCGCACAGATACGCAGTATTTT